This T cell receptor (beta chain) was sequenced during a study of T cell responses to AZD1222 COVID-19 vaccine. Profiled with immunoSEQ multiplex PCR; TCRdb holds only in-frame clones, not every one. The sample has 200,000 or so clones; more than 75% are singletons. Germline CDR1 and CDR2: SGHKS and YYEKEE (reference sequence). V was pared by 4 bases and J by 3 bases, with 4 bases of the junction left unmatched. This CDR3 is built from 14 residues. Comment on this clone: Its antigen is unknown.

Whole-study findings and limits: Among the donors, most were white British and more were female, and clonal diversity was possibly underestimated. No repertoire was sampled before or during the peak T cell response, only after it.

The clonotype originates from an adult in good health. The gene calls are TRBV5-5 and TRBJ2-7, with TRBD1 identical over 10 bases. This specimen consisted of peripheral blood, obtained on day 0 of MenACWY control vaccination. CDR3 sequence reads: CASSRQGAGYEQYF. The CDR3 DNA reads TGTGCCAGCAGCCGACAGGGGGCCGGCTACGAGCAGTACTTC.